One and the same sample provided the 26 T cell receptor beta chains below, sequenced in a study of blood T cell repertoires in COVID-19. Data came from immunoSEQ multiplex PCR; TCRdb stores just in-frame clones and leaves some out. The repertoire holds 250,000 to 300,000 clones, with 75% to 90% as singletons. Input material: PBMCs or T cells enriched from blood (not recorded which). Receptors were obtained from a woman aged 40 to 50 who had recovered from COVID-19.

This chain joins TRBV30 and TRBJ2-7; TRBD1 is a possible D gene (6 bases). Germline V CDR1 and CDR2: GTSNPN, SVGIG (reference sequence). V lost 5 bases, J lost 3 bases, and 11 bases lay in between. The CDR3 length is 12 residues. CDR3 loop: CAWGTFSYEQYF. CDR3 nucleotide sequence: TGTGCCTGGGGGACATTCAGCTACGAGCAGTACTTC.

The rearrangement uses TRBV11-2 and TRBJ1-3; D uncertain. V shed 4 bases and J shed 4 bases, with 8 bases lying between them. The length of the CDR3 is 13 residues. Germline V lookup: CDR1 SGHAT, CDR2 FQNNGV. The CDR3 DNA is TGTGCCAGCAGCTCACTGAGGGGAAACACCATATATTTT. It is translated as CASSSLRGNTIYF.

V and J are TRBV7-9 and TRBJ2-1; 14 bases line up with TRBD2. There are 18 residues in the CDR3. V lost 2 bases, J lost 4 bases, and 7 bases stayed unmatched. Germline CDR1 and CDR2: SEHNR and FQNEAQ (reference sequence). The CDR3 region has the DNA TGTGCCAGCAGCTTATCCGGGACTAGCGGGAGAGATTACAATGAGCAGTTCTTC. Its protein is CASSLSGTSGRDYNEQFF. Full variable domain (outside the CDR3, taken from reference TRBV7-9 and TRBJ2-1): DTGVSQNPRHKITKRGQNVTFRCDPISEHNRLYWYRQTLGQGPEFLTYFQNEAQLEKSRLLSDRFSAERPKGSFSTLEIQRTEQGDSAMYLCASSLSGTSGRDYNEQFFGPGTRLTVL.

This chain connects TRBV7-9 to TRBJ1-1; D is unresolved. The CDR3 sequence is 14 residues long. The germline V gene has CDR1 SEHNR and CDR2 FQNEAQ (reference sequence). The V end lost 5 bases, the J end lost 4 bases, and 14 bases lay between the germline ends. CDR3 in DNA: TGTGCCAGCAGCCGACAAAGGGAGGCCACTGAAGCTTTCTTT. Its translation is CASSRQREATEAFF.

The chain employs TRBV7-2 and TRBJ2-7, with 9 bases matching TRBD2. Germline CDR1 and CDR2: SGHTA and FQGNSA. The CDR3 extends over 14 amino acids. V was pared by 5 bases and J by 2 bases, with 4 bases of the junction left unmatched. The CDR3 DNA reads TGTGCCAGCAGCGGGCGGGAGGGCCCCTACGAGCAGTACTTC. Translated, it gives CASSGREGPYEQYF.

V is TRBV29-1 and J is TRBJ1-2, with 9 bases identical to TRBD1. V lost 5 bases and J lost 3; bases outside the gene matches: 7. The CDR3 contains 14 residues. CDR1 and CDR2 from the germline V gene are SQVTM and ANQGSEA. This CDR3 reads CSVQGQGGDYGYTF. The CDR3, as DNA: TGCAGCGTTCAGGGACAGGGTGGGGACTATGGCTACACCTTC.

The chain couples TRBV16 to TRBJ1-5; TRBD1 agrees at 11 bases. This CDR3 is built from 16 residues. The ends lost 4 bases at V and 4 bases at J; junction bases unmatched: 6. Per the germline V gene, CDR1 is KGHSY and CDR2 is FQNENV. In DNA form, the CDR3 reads TGTGCCAGCAGCCGTCTGGGGACAGGGGGGAATCAGCCCCAGCATTTT. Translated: CASSRLGTGGNQPQHF.

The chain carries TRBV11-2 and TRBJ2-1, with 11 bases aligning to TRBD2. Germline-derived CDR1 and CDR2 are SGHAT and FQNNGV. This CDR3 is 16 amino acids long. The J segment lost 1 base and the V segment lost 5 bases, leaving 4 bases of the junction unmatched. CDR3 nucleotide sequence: TGTGCCAGCAGCACCCTAGCGGGAGGATCCTACAATGAGCAGTTCTTC. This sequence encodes CASSTLAGGSYNEQFF. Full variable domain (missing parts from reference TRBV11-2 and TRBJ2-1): EAGVAQSPRYKIIEKRQSVAFWCNPISGHATLYWYQQILGQGPKLLIQFQNNGVVDDSQLPKDRFSAERLKGVDSTLKIQPAKLEDSAVYLCASSTLAGGSYNEQFFGPGTRLTVL.

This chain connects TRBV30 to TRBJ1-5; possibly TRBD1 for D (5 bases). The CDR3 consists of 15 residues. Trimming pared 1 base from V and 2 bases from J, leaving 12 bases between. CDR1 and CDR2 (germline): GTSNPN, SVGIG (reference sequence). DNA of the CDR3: TGTGCCTGGAGTGGGGGCAGGGTAGGCAATCAGCCCCAGCATTTT. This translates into CAWSGGRVGNQPQHF. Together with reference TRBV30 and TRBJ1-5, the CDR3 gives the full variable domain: SQTIHQWPATLVQPVGSPLSLECTVEGTSNPNLYWYRQAAGRGLQLLFYSVGIGQISSEVPQNLSASRPQDRQFILSSKKLLLSDSGFYLCAWSGGRVGNQPQHFGDGTRLSIL.

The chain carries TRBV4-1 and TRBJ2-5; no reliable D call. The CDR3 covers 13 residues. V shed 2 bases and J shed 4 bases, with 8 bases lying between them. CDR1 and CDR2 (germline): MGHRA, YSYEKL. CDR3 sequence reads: CASSQNSGETQYF. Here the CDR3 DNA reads TGCGCCAGCAGCCAAAACTCCGGAGAGACCCAGTACTTC.

The CDR3 coding sequence is TGTGCCAGCTCGCGGAGGACAGGACTCTCCTACGAGCAGTACTTC. Its protein is CASSRRTGLSYEQYF. The rearrangement links TRBV18 to TRBJ2-7, with 7 positions matching TRBD1. J lost 0 bases, V lost 6 bases, and 8 bases had no gene match. The V gene's germline CDR1 is KGHSH and CDR2 LQKENI. This CDR3 spans 15 amino acids.

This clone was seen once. This CDR3 reads CASSLRGGQGQKGPAFF. CDR3 coding DNA: TGCGCCAGCAGCCTAAGAGGGGGACAGGGACAAAAGGGGCCAGCTTTCTTT. The gene calls are TRBV4-3 and TRBJ1-1; 9 bases are shared with TRBD1. Germline CDR1 reads LGHNA; CDR2 reads YSLEER. The CDR3 totals 17 residues. The ends lost 4 bases at V and 10 bases at J; junction bases unmatched: 19.

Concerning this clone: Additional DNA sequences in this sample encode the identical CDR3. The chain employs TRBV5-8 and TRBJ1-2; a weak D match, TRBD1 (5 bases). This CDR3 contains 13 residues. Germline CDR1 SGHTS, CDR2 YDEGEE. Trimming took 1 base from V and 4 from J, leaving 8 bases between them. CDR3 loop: CASSLRGPYGYTF. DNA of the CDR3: TGTGCCAGCAGCTTGAGGGGCCCCTATGGCTACACCTTC.

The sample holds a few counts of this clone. The CDR3 DNA is TGTGCCAGCAGCCAAAAGGGGGCCTCCAATGAGCAGTTCTTC. Translating it yields CASSQKGASNEQFF. The chain combines TRBV3-1 (or the pseudogene TRBV3-2) with TRBJ2-1; TRBD1 agrees at 7 bases. The CDR3 is made up of 14 amino acids. Germline trimming cut 2 bases from V and 6 bases from J; bases unmatched to any gene: 4. Germline assignment: CDR1 LGHDT and CDR2 YNNKEL (reference sequence).

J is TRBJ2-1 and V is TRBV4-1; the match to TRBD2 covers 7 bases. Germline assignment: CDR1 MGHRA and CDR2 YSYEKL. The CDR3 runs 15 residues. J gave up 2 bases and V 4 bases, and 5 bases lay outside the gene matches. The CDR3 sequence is CASSPPGTTYNEQFF. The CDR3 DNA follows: TGCGCCAGCAGCCCGCCCGGGACTACCTACAATGAGCAGTTCTTC.

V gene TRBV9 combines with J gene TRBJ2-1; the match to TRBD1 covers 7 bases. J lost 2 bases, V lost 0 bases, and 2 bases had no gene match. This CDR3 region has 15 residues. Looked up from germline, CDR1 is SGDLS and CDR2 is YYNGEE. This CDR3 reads CASSVDGTAYNEQFF. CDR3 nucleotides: TGTGCCAGCAGCGTAGATGGGACAGCCTACAATGAGCAGTTCTTC.

CDR3 in amino acids: CASSYTDRFLSYEQYF. The CDR3 DNA reads as TGTGCCAGCAGTTACACCGACAGGTTTTTATCCTACGAGCAGTACTTC. The chain is built from TRBV6-5 and TRBJ2-7; tentatively, D is TRBD1 (6 bases). The V gene lost 2 bases and the J gene lost 1 base, with 15 bases spanning the gap. Germline values: CDR1 MNHEY, CDR2 SVGAGI. CDR3 length: 16 amino acids.

In nucleotides, the CDR3 is TGTGCCAGCACCGAGCGCCGAATGGACACTGAAGCTTTCTTT. Its translation is CASTERRMDTEAFF. J is TRBJ1-1 and V is TRBV6-5; no definite D call. The CDR3 runs to 14 residues. Germline V lookup: CDR1 MNHEY, CDR2 SVGAGI. V dropped 7 bases and J dropped 3 bases, with 15 bases sitting between them.

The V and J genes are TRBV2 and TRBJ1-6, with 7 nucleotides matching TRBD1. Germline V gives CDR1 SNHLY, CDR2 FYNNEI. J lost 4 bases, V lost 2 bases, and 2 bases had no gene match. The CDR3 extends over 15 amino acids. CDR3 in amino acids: CASSERTGYNSPLHF. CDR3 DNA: TGTGCCAGCAGTGAAAGGACAGGTTATAATTCACCCCTCCACTTT.

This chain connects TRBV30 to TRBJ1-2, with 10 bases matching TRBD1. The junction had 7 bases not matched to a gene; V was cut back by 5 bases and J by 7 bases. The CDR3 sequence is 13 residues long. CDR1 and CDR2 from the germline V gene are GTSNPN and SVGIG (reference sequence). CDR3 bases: TGTGCCTGGTGCGTGGGACAGGGGTTTGGCTACACCTTC. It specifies CAWCVGQGFGYTF.

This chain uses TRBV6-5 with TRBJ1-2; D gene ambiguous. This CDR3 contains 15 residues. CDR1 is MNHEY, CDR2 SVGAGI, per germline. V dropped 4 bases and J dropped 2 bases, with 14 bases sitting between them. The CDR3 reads CASSLRPTENYGYTF. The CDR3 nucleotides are TGTGCCAGCAGTTTGCGACCAACAGAGAACTATGGCTACACCTTC.

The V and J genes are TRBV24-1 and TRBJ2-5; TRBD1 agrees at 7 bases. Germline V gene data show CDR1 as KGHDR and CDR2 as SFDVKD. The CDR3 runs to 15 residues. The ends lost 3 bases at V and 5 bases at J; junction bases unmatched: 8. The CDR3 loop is CATSDRDSPGETQYF. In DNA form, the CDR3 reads TGTGCCACCAGTGATCGGGACAGTCCGGGGGAGACCCAGTACTTC.

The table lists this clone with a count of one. The CDR3 region has the DNA TGTGCCAGCAGCCCCTCGCGGGGCAGCAATCAGCCCCAGCATTTT. Its translation: CASSPSRGSNQPQHF. This chain joins TRBV7-8 and TRBJ1-5, with D maybe TRBD1 (5 bases). Germline loops: CDR1 SGHVS, CDR2 FQNEAQ. This CDR3 region has 15 residues. V shed 5 bases and J shed 1 base, with 12 bases lying between them.

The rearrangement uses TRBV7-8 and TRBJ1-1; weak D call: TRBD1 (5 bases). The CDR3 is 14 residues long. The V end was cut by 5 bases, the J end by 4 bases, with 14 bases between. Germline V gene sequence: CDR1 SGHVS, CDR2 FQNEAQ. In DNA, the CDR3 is TGTGCCAGCAGCCCCTTCAACGGGGGCACTGAAGCTTTCTTT. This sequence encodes CASSPFNGGTEAFF.

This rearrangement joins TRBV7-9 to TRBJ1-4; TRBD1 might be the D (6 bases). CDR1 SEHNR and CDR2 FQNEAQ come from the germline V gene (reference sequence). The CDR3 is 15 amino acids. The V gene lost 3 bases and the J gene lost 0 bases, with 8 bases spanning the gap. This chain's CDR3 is CASSLWTATNEKLFF. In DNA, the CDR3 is TGTGCCAGCAGCTTGTGGACAGCAACTAATGAAAAACTGTTTTTT. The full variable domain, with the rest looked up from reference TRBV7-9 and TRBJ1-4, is DTGVSQNPRHKITKRGQNVTFRCDPISEHNRLYWYRQTLGQGPEFLTYFQNEAQLEKSRLLSDRFSAERPKGSFSTLEIQRTEQGDSAMYLCASSLWTATNEKLFFGSGTQLSVL.

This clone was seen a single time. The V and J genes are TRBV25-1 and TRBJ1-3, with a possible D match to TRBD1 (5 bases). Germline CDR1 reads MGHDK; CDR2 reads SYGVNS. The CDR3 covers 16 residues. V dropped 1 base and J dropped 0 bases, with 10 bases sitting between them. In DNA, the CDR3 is TGTGCCAGCAGTGAATTACAGGACCACTCTGGAAACACCATATATTTT. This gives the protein CASSELQDHSGNTIYF.